Sequencing of this T cell receptor (beta chain) was carried out in a study of blood T cells in healthy people across ages. Russia was home to the donors, healthy Caucasian individuals aged roughly 6 to 100. Deletions cut 5 bases from V and 3 bases from J, with 20 bases between. There are 16 residues in the CDR3. CDR1 SGHTA and CDR2 FQGNSA come from the germline V gene. In its sample, this clonotype was seen many times. Using a J-beta primer mix together with a sample-barcoded 5' primer, a second PCR was run for about 6 to 11 cycles. TCRdb reanalysed the 5' RACE reads using MiXCR and keeps one entry per CDR3 protein. This sample has about 840,000 distinct CDR3 sequences, with about 29% found just once. The sample was also reused in another study, on T cells of mothers and their children. That investigation notes: Three healthy Caucasian mothers, along with their six children, were the donors.

The chain joins TRBV7-2 to TRBJ2-7; D uncertain. The TCR was taken from a woman in her thirties or forties in good health. Input material: blood. CDR3 residues: CASSPKAAQAYYEQYF. The CDR3 region has the DNA TGTGCCAGCAGCCCCAAAGCTGCCCAGGCGTACTACGAGCAGTACTTC.